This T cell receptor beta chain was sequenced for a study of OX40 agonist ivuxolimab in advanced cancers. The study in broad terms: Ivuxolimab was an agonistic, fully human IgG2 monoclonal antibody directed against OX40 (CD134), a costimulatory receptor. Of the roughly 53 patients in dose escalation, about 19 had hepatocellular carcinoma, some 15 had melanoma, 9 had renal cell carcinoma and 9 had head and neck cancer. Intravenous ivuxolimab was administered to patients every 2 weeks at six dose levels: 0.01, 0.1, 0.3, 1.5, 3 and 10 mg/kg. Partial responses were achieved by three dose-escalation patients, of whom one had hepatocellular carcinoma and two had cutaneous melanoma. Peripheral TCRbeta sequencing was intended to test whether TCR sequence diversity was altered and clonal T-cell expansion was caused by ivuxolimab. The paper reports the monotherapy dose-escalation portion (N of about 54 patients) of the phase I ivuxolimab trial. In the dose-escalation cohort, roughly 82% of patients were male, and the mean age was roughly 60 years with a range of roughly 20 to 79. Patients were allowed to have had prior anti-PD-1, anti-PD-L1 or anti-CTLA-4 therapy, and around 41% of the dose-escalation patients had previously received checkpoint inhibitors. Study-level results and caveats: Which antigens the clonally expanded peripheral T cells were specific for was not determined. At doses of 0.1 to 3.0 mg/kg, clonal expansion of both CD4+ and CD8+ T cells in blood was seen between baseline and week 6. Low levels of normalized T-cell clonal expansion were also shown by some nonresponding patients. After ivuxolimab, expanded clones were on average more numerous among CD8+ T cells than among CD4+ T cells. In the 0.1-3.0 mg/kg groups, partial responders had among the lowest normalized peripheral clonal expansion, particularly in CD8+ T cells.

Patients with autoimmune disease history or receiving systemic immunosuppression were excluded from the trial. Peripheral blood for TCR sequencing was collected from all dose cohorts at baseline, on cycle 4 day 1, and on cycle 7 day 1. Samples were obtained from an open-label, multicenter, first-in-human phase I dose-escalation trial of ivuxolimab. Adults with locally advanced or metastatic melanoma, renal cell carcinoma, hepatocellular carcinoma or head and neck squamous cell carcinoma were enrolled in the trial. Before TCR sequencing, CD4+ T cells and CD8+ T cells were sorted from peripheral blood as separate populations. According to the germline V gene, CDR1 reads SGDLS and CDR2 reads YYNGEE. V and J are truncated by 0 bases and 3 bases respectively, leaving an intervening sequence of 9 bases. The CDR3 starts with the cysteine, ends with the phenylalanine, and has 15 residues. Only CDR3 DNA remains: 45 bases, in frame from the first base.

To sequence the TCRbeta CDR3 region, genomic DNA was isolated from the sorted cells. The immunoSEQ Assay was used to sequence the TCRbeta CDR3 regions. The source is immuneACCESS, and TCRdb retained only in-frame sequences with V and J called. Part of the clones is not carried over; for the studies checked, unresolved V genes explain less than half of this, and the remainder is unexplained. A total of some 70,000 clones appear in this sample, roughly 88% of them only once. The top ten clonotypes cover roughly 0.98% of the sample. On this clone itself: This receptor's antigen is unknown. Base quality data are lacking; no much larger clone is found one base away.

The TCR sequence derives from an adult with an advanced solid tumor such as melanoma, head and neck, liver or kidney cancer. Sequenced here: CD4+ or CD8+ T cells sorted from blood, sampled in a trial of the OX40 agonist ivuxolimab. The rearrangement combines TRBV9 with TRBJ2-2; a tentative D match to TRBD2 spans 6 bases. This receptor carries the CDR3 CASSVVGGDTGELFF. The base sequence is TGTGCCAGCAGCGTAGTGGGGGGAGACACCGGGGAGCTGTTTTTT.